This TCR beta chain was sequenced during a study of immune characterization of retroperitoneal liposarcoma (dated by TCRdb to the late 2010s). Its CDR3 holds 14 amino acids, cysteine through phenylalanine. The kept DNA is CDR3 alone, 42 bases in frame from the first base. CDR1 and CDR2, per the germline V gene (reference sequence), are WNHNN and SYGVQD. This clonotype was seen once. No antigen is known for it. One base away there is no much larger clone; base qualities are not given. A single read offers scant evidence. Preparation of the library involved PCR. Reads for this sample came from a NextSeq 500. TCRdb passed the public sequencing reads through fastp at Q25 and MiXCR, retaining productive beta sequences. When rows share a CDR3 protein, they turn into one entry using the most common DNA and genes. The sample includes 1,500 to 2,000 distinct CDR3 sequences, with around half observed a single time. About 9.4% of the sample comes from the top ten.

The sequencing input was tumor tissue. The receptor chain draws on TRBV10-1 and TRBJ2-1; tentative D gene TRBD2, with 5 bases matching. The DNA end lines up better with TRBJ2-5; the J call may be wrong. The clonotype originates from a male donor with retroperitoneal liposarcoma. CDR3 reads: CASSESGDTETQYF. Here is the DNA: TGCGCCAGCAGTGAGTCCGGGGATACCGAGACCCAGTACTTC.